The present entry profiles one T cell receptor (beta chain) with its context. The target antigen is unknown. V dropped 8 bases and J dropped 5 bases, with 9 bases sitting between them. Germline V gene data show CDR1 as DFQATT and CDR2 as SNEGSKA (reference sequence). The CDR3 spans 10 residues. Generated by immunoSEQ multiplex PCR, the TCRdb table keeps only in-frame clones and is missing some. The sample has tens of thousands of clones; almost 65% are singletons. The sample's time point: week 47, end of study. Topical imiquimod was applied with each vaccine dose, which held 300 ug of mutant IDH1 20-mer peptide. The sample originates from a study of a mutant IDH1 vaccine in newly diagnosed glioma.

This sequence originates from a man aged 40-55 years with glioma. Some clones in this sample may be carry-over from other donors' samples. The chain couples TRBV20-1 to TRBJ2-5; D remains unclear. Source: peripheral blood mononuclear cells (PBMCs), taken from a glioma patient whose treatment included an IDH1 peptide vaccine. CDR3 amino acids: CSYLGETQYF. For the CDR3, the DNA is TGCAGTTACCTGGGGGAGACCCAGTACTTC.